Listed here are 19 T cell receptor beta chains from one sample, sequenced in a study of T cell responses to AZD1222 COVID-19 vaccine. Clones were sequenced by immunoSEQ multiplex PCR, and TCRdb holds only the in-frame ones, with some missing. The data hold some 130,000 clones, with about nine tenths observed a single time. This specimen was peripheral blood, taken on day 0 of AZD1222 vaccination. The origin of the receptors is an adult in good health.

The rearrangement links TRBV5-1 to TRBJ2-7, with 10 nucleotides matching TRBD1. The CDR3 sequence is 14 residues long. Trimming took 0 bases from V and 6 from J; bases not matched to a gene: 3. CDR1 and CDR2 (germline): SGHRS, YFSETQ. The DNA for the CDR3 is TGCGCCAGCAGCTTGGGACAGGGGGCTTTCGAGCAGTACTTC. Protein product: CASSLGQGAFEQYF.

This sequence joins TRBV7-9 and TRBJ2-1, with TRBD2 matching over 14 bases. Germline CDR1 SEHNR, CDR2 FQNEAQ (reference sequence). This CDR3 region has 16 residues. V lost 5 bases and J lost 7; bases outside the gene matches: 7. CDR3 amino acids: CASSRLAGGQGNEQFF. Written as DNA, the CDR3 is TGTGCCAGCAGCCGACTAGCGGGGGGGCAAGGGAATGAGCAGTTCTTC.

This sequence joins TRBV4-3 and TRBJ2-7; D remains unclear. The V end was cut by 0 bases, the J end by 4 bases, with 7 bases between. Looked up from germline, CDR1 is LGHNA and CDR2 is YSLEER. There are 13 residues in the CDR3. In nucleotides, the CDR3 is TGCGCCAGCAGCCAAGAATTGGTGTACGAGCAGTACTTC. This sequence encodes CASSQELVYEQYF.

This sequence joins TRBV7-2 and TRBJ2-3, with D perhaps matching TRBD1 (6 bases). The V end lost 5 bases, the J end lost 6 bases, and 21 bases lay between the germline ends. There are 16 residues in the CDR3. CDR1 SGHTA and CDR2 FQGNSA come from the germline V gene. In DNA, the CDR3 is TGTGCCAGCAGCGACATAACCCCCAGGGGATTCGATACGCAGTATTTT. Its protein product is CASSDITPRGFDTQYF.

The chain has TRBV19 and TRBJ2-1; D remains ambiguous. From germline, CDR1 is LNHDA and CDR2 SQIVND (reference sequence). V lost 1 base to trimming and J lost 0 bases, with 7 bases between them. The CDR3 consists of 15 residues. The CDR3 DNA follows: TGTGCCAGTAGTATAGGATCGAGCTCCTACAATGAGCAGTTCTTC. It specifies CASSIGSSSYNEQFF.

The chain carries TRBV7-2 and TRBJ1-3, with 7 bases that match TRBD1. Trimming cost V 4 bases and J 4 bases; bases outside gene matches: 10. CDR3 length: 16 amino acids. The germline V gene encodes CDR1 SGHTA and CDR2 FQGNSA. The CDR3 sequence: CASSYVQGMVGNTIYF. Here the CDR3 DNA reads TGTGCCAGCAGCTATGTACAGGGGATGGTCGGAAACACCATATATTTT.

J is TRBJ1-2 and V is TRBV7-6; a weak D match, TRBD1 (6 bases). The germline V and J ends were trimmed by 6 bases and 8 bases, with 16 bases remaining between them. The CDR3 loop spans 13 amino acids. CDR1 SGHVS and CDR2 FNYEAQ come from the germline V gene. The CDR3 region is CASSSDRTGGYTF. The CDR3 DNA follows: TGTGCCAGCAGTTCCGACAGGACGGGAGGCTACACCTTC.

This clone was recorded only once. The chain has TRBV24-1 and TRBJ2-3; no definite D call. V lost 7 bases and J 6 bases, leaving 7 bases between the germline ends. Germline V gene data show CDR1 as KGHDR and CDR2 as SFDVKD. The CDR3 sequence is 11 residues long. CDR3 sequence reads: CATRGRDTQYF. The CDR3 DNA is TGTGCCACCAGAGGTAGGGATACGCAGTATTTT.

The CDR3 reads CASSLWGRSTDTQYF. CDR3 bases: TGTGCCAGCAGCTTGTGGGGTCGGAGCACAGATACGCAGTATTTT. The chain links TRBV5-6 to TRBJ2-3; no firm D call. The length of the CDR3 is 15 residues. Trimming took off 1 base at V and 0 bases at J, with 9 bases between the two ends. Germline loops: CDR1 SGHDT, CDR2 YYEEEE.

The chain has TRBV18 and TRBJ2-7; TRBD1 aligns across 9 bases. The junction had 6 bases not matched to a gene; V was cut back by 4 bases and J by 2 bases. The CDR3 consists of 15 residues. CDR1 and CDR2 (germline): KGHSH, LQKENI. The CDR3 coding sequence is TGTGCCAGCTCACTCGGACAGGGGTCTACCTACGAGCAGTACTTC. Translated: CASSLGQGSTYEQYF. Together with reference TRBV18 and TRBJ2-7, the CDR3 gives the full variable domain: NAGVMQNPRHLVRRRGQEARLRCSPMKGHSHVYWYRQLPEEGLKFMVYLQKENIIDESGMPKERFSAEFPKEGPSILRIQQVVRGDSAAYFCASSLGQGSTYEQYFGPGTRLTVT.

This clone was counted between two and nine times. The CDR3 spells CASSVGPDAPSEQYF. The DNA for the CDR3 is TGTGCCAGCAGCGTAGGGCCAGATGCCCCATCCGAGCAGTACTTC. The V call is TRBV9, the J call TRBJ2-7, with no clear D. V was pared by 0 bases and J by 6 bases, with 16 bases between. Germline values: CDR1 SGDLS, CDR2 YYNGEE. The CDR3 is made up of 15 amino acids.

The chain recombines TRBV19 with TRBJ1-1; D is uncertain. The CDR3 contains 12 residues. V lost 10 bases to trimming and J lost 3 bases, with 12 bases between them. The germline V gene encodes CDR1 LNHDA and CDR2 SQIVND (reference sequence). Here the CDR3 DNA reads TGTGCCACCACCGACTTTTACACTGAAGCTTTCTTT. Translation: CATTDFYTEAFF.

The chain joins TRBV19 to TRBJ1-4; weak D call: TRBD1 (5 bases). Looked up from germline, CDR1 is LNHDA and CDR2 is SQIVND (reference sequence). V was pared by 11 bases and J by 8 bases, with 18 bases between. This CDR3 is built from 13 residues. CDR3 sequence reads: CASNQGYGEKLFF. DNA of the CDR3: TGTGCCTCGAACCAGGGATATGGAGAAAAACTGTTTTTT.

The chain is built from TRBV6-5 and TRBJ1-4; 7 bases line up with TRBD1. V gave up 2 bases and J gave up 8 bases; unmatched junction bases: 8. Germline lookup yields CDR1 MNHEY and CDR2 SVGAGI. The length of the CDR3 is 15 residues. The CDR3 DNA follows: TGTGCCAGCAGTTACCGCGGGACAGTGCCCGAAAAACTGTTTTTT. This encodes CASSYRGTVPEKLFF.

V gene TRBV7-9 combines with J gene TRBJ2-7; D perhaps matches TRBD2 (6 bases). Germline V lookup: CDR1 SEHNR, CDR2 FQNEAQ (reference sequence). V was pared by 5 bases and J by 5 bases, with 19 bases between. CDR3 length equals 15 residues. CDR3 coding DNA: TGTGCCAGCAGCCCTTGGGGCGGGGCCCGCGACGAGCAGTACTTC. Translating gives CASSPWGGARDEQYF. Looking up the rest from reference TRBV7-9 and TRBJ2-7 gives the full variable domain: DTGVSQNPRHKITKRGQNVTFRCDPISEHNRLYWYRQTLGQGPEFLTYFQNEAQLEKSRLLSDRFSAERPKGSFSTLEIQRTEQGDSAMYLCASSPWGGARDEQYFGPGTRLTVT.

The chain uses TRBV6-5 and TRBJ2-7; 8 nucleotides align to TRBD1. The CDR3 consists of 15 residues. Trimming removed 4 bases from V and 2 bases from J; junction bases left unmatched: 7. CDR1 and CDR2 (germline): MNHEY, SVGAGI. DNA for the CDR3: TGTGCCAGCAGTTCCCGGACAGGGAGTACCTACGAGCAGTACTTC. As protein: CASSSRTGSTYEQYF.

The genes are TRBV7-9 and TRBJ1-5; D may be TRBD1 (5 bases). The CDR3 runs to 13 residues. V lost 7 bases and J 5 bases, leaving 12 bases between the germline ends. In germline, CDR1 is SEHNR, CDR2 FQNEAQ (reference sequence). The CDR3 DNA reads TGTGCCAGCAACACAGGAAACCATCAGCCCCAGCATTTT. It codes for CASNTGNHQPQHF.

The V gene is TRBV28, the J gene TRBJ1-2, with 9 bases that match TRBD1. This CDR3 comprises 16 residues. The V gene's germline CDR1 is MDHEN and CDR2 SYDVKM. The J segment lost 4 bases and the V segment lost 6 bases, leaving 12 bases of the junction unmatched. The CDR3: CASRAGTGRRGYGYTF. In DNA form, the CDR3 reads TGTGCCAGCAGGGCCGGGACAGGGCGTCGGGGCTATGGCTACACCTTC.

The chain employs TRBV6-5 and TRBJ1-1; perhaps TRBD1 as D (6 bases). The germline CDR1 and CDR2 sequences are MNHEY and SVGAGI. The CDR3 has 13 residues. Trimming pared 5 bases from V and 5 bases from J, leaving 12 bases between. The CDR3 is CASSRGGDTEAFF. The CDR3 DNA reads TGTGCCAGCAGTCGAGGGGGGGATACTGAAGCTTTCTTT.